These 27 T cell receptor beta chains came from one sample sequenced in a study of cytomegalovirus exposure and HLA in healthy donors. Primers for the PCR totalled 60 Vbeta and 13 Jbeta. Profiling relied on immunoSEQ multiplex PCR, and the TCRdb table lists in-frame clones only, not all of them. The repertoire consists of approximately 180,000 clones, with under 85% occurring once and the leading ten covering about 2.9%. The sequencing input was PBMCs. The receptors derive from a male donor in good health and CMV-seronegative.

The CDR3 protein is CASSGGDSSYEQYF. The DNA of the CDR3 is TGTGCCAGCAGCGGGGGGGACAGTTCCTACGAGCAGTACTTC. The V gene is TRBV9, the J gene TRBJ2-5; D is perhaps TRBD1 (7 bases). TRBJ2-7 matches the DNA end more closely, so the J call is doubtful. From germline, CDR1 is SGDLS and CDR2 YYNGEE. The length of the CDR3 is 14 residues.

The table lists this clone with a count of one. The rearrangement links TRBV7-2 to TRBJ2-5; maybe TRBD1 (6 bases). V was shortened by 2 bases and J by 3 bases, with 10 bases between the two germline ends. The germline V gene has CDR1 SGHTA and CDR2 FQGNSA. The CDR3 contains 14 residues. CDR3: CASSLRAGEETQYF. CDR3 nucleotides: TGTGCCAGCAGCTTAAGGGCAGGGGAAGAGACCCAGTACTTC.

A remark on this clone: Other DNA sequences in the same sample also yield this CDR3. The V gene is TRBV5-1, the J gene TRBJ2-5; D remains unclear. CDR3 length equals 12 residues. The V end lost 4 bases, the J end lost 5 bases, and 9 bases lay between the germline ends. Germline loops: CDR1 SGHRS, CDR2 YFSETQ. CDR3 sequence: CASSEPQETQYF. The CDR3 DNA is TGCGCCAGCAGCGAACCTCAGGAGACCCAGTACTTC.

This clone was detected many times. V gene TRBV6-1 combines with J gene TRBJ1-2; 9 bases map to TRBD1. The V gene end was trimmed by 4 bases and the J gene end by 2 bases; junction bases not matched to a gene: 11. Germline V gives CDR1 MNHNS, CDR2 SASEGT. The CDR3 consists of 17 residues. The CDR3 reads CASSAGTGSGSNYGYTF. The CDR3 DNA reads TGTGCCAGCAGTGCCGGGACAGGGAGTGGGTCAAACTATGGCTACACCTTC.

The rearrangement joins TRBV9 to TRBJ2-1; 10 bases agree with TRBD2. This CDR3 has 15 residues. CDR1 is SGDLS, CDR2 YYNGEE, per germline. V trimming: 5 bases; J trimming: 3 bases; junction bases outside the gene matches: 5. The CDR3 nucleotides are TGTGCCAGCAGTGGACCTAGCGGGAGCTACAATGAGCAGTTCTTC. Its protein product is CASSGPSGSYNEQFF.

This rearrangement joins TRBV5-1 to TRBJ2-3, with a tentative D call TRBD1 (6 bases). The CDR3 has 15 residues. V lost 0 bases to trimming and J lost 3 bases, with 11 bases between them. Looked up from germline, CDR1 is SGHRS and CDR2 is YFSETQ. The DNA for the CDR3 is TGCGCCAGCAGCTTGGAGTCAGGGGTAACAGATACGCAGTATTTT. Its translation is CASSLESGVTDTQYF.

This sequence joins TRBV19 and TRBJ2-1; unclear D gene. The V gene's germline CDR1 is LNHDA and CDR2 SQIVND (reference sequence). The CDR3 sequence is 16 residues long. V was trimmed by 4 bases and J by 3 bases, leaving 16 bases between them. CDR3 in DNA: TGTGCCAGTAGTACCCCTGGCGGTTGGAACTACAATGAGCAGTTCTTC. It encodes CASSTPGGWNYNEQFF. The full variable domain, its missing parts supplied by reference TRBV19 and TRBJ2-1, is DGGITQSPKYLFRKEGQNVTLSCEQNLNHDAMYWYRQDPGQGLRLIYYSQIVNDFQKGDIAEGYSVSREKKESFPLTVTSAQKNPTAFYLCASSTPGGWNYNEQFFGPGTRLTVL.

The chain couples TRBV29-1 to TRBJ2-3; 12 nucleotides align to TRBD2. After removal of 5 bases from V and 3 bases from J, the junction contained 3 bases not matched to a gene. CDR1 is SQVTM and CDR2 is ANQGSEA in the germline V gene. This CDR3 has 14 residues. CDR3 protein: CSVLLAGGTDTQYF. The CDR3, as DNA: TGCAGCGTTCTCCTAGCGGGAGGGACAGATACGCAGTATTTT.

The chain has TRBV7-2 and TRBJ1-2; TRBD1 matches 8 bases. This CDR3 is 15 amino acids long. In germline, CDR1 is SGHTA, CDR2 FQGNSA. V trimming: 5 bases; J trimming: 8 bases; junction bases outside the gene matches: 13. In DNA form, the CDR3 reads TGTGCCAGCAGCCGAGGAAGCCAGGGGGCGTTAGGCTACACCTTC. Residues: CASSRGSQGALGYTF.

CDR3 sequence: CASSEGQVNTGELFF. The DNA for the CDR3 is TGTGCCAGCAGTGAAGGGCAGGTCAACACCGGGGAGCTGTTTTTT. V and J are TRBV6-1 and TRBJ2-2, with D unresolved. The CDR3 loop spans 15 amino acids. Trimming removed 1 base at V and 2 bases at J, with 8 bases between. Germline CDR1 and CDR2: MNHNS and SASEGT.

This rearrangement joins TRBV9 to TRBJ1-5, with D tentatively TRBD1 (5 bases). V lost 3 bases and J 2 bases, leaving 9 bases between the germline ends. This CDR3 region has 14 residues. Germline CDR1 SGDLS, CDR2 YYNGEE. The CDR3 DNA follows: TGTGCCAGCAGCGGGGGCGCAGGCAATCAGCCCCAGCATTTT. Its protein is CASSGGAGNQPQHF.

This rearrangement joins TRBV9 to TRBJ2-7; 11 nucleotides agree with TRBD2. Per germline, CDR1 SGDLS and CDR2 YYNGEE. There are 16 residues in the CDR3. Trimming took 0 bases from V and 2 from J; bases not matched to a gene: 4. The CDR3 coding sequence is TGTGCCAGCAGCGTAGGGATTAGCGGGAGGGCCTACGAGCAGTACTTC. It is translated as CASSVGISGRAYEQYF.

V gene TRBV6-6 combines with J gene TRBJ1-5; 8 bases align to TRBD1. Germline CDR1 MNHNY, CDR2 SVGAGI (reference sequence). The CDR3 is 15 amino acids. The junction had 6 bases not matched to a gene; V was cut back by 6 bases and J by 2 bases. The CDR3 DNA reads TGTGCCAGCAGAGTCGGACAGGGCGGCAATCAGCCCCAGCATTTT. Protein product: CASRVGQGGNQPQHF.

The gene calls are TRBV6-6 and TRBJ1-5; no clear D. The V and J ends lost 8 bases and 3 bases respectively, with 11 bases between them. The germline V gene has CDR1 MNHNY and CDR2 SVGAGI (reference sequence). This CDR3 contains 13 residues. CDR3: CASLAGLNQPQHF. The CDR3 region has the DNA TGTGCCAGCTTGGCAGGCCTCAATCAGCCCCAGCATTTT.

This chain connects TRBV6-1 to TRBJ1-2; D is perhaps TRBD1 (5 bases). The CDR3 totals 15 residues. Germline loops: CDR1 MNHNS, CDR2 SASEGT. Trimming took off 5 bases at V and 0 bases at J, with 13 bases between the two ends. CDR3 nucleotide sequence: TGTGCCAGCAGTTGGACACCCACCTCTAACTATGGCTACACCTTC. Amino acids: CASSWTPTSNYGYTF.

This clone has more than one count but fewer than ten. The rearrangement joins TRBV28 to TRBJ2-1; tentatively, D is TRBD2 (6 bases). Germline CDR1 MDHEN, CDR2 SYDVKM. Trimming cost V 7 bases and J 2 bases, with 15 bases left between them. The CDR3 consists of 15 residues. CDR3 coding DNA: TGTGCCAGCAACGAGCGGGCGGGAACCTACAATGAGCAGTTCTTC. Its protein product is CASNERAGTYNEQFF. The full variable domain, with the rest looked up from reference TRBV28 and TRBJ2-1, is DVKVTQSSRYLVKRTGEKVFLECVQDMDHENMFWYRQDPGLGLRLIYFSYDVKMKEKGDIPEGYSVSREKKERFSLILESASTNQTSMYLCASNERAGTYNEQFFGPGTRLTVL.

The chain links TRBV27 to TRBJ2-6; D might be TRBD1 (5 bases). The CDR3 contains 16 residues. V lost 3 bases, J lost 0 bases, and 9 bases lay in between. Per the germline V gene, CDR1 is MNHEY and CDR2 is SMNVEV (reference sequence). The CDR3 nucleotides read TGTGCCAGCAGTTTTCCGACAGTCTCTGGGGCCAACGTCCTGACTTTC. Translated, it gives CASSFPTVSGANVLTF.

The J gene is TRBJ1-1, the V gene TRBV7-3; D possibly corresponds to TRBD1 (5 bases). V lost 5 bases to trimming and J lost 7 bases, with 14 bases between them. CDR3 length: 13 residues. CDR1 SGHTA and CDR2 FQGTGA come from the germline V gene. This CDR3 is CASSPRGGGEAFF. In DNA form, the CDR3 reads TGTGCCAGCAGCCCGAGGGGAGGTGGTGAAGCTTTCTTT.

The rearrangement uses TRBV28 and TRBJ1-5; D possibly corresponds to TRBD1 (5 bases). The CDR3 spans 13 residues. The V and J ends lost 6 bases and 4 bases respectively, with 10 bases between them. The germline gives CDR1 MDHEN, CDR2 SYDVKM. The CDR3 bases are TGTGCCAGCAGGAAACAGGTAAATCAGCCCCAGCATTTT. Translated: CASRKQVNQPQHF.

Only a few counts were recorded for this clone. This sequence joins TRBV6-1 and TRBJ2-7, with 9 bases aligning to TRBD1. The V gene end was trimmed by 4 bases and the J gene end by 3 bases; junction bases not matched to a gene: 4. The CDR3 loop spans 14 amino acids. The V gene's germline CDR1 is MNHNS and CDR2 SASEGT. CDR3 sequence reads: CASSVRDRVYEQYF. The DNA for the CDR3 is TGTGCCAGCAGTGTCCGGGACAGGGTCTACGAGCAGTACTTC.

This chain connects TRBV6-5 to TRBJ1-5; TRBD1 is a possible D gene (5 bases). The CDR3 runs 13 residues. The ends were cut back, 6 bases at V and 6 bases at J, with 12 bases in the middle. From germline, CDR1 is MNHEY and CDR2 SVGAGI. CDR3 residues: CASSGQGLQPQHF. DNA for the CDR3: TGTGCCAGCAGCGGGCAGGGACTTCAGCCCCAGCATTTT.

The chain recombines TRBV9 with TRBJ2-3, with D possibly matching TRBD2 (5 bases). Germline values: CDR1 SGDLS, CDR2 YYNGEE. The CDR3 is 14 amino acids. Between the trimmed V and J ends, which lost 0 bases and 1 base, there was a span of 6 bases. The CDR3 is CASSVVGGTDTQYF. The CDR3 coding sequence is TGTGCCAGCAGCGTAGTCGGGGGCACAGATACGCAGTATTTT.

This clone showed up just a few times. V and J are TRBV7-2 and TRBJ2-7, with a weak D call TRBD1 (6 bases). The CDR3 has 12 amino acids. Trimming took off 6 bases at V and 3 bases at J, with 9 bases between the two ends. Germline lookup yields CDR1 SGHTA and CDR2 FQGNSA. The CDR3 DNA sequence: TGTGCCAGCAGGGAGGACAGCTACGAGCAGTACTTC. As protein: CASREDSYEQYF.

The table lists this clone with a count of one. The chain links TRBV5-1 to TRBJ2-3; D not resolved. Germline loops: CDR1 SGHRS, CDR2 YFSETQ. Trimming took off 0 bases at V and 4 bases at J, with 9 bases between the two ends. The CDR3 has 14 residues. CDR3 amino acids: CASSLADVADTQYF. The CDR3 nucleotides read TGCGCCAGCAGCTTGGCCGATGTAGCAGATACGCAGTATTTT.

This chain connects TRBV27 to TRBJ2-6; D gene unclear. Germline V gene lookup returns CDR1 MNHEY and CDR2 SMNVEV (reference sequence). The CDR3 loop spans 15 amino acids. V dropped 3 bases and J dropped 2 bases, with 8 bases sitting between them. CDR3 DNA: TGTGCCAGCAGTTTTCTTTCGGCTGGGGCCAACGTCCTGACTTTC. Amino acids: CASSFLSAGANVLTF.

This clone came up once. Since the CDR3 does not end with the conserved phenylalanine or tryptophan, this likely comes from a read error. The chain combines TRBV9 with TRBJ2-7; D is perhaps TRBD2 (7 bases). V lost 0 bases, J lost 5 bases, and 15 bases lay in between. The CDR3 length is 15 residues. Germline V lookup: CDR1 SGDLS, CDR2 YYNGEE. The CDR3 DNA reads TGTGCCAGCAGCGTAGAAGGGGGGAGGGAGAACGAGCAGTACCTC. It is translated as CASSVEGGRENEQYL.

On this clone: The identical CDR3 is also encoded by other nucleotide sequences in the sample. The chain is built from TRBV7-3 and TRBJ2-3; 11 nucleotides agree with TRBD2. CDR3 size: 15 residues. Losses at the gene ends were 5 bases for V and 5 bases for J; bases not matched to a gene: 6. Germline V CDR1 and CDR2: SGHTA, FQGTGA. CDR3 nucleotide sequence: TGTGCCAGCAGCCTTAGCGGGGGGGCCGGAGATACGCAGTATTTT. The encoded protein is CASSLSGGAGDTQYF.